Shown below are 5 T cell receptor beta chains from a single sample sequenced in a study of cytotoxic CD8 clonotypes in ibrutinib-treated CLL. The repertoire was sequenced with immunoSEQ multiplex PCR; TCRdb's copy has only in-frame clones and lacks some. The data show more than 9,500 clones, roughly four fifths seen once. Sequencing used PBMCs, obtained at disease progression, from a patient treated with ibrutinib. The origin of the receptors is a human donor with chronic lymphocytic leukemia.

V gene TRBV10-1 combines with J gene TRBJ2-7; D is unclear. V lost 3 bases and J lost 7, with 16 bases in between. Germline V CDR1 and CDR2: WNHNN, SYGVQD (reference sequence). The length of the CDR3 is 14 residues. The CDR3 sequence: CASSEGSAKGEQYF. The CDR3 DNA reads TGCGCCAGCAGTGAAGGTTCCGCCAAAGGGGAGCAGTACTTC.

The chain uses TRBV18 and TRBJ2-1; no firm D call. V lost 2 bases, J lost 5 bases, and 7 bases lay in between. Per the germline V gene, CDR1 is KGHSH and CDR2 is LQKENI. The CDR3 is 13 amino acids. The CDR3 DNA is TGTGCCAGCTCACCAAACGGTGACAATGAGCAGTTCTTC. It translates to CASSPNGDNEQFF.

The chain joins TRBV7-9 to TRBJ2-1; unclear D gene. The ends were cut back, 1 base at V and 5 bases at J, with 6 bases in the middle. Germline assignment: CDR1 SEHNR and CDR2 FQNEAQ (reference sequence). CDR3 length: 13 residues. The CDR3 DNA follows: TGTGCCAGCAGCTTAGTCAGACACAATGAGCAGTTCTTC. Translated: CASSLVRHNEQFF.

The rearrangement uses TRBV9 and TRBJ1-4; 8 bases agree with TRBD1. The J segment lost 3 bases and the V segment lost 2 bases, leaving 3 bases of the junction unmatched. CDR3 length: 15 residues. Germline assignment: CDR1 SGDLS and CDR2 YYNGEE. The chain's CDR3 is CASSVTGGANEKLFF. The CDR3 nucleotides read TGTGCCAGCAGCGTCACAGGGGGTGCTAATGAAAAACTGTTTTTT.

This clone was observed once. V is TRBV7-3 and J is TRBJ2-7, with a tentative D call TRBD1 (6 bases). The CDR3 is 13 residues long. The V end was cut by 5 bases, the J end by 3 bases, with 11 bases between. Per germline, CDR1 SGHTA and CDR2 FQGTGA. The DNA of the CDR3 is TGTGCCAGCAGCCAATCGGACAGCTACGAGCAGTACTTC. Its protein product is CASSQSDSYEQYF.